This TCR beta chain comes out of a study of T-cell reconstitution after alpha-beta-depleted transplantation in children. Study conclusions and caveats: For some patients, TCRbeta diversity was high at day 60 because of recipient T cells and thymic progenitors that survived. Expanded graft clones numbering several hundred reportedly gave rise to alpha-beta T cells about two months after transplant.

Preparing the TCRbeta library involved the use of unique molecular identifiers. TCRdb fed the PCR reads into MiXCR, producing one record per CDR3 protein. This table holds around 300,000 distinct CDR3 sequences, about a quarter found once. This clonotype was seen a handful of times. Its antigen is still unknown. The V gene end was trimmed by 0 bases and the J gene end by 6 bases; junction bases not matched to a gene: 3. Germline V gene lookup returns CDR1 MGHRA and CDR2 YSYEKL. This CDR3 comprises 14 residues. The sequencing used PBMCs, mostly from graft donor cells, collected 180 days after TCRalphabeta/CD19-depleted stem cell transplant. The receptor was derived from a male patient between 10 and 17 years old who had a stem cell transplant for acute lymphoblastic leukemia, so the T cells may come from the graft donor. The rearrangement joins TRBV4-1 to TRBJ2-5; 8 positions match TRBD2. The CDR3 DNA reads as TGCGCCAGCAGCCAAGAAGGGACTAGGAAGACCCAGTACTTC. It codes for CASSQEGTRKTQYF.